A single T cell receptor (beta chain) is shown here with its context. The antigen is not known. Germline CDR1 is GTSNPN and CDR2 is SVGIG (reference sequence). The trim removed 4 bases at V and 4 bases at J, leaving 7 bases unmatched. This CDR3 has 14 amino acids. This table comes from immunoSEQ multiplex PCR, and its TCRdb copy is limited to in-frame clones, with some not included. This sample has approximately 260,000 clones, with roughly four fifths found just once. This sample is drawn from a study of Tregs in tolerant kidney transplant recipients. Study observations and caveats: Biological reproducibility was not directly addressed in this study. Few patients were studied, so findings need validation in larger groups.

Unstimulated Tregs (CD4+CD25+CD127-) and CD4+CD25- non-Tregs were sorted from PBMCs. V gene TRBV30 combines with J gene TRBJ2-7; 10 positions match TRBD2. The sequence was obtained from a human donor in good health. What was sequenced was CD4+ T cells from blood. The CDR3, as DNA: TGTGCCTGGAAGTCGGCTAGCGGGAGTTACGAGCAGTACTTC. Amino acids: CAWKSASGSYEQYF.